The rows below give T cell receptor beta chains drawn from one sample of a study of T-cell reconstitution after alpha-beta-depleted transplantation in children. TCRdb independently ran MiXCR on the PCR reads; one entry per CDR3 protein. The top ten clones hold approximately 3.9% of a sample with roughly 400,000 distinct CDR3 sequences, around 21% of them seen once. The sample here was PBMCs from the stem cell graft donor, taken from the stem cell graft. These receptors came from a human donor who donated a stem cell graft to a child with acute myeloid leukemia. Each CDR3 is given without its conserved first and last residue. Each record gives: V gene, CDR3 protein.

V: TRBV12-3/TRBV12-4
CDR3: ASSPGREGPEQF

V: TRBV11-1
CDR3: ASSFDLVAF

V: TRBV20-1
CDR3: SARGSVNQPQH

V: TRBV27
CDR3: ASSLTPGQSRSYEQY

V: TRBV15
CDR3: ATSRDMGDTQY

V: TRBV5-1
CDR3: ASSPTGRGQPQH

V: TRBV4-1
CDR3: ASSQGLGLNTEAF

V: TRBV20-1
CDR3: SARSTAGAQY

V: TRBV5-1
CDR3: ASSTNTATNEKLF

V: TRBV7-2
CDR3: ASSLGSPGSDTQY

V: TRBV29-1
CDR3: SVEVDSTDTQY

V: TRBV28
CDR3: ASSLVRGSYGYT

V: TRBV28
CDR3: ASSLTRLYEQY

V: TRBV9
CDR3: ASSVADRVDNSPLH

V: TRBV27
CDR3: ASSLDAGGVGEQF

V: TRBV29-1
CDR3: SVGANTGELF

V: TRBV7-9
CDR3: ASSLAGQPNNEQF

V: TRBV24-1
CDR3: ATSDPHGGPDSNQPQH

V: TRBV2
CDR3: ASRVYQETQY

V: TRBV20-1
CDR3: SASPSGNTGELF

V: TRBV25-1
CDR3: ASTEPSGSGTDTQY

V: TRBV29-1
CDR3: SVGQGGYNEQF

V: TRBV5-1
CDR3: ASSLVLAGGPDEQY

V: TRBV4-2
CDR3: ASSQGSGMH

V: TRBV10-3
CDR3: AISESMGVTYNEQF

V: TRBV11-2
CDR3: ASSRLRQGGTYNEQF

V: TRBV6-5
CDR3: ASRTTDRHQPQH

V: TRBV5-1
CDR3: ASSLEPNRAGKETQY

V: TRBV12-3/TRBV12-4
CDR3: ASSRPPIGETQY

V: TRBV7-3
CDR3: ASSLKPRTGTVFTLSYNEQF

V: TRBV6-1
CDR3: ATAYRNGGTEAF

V: TRBV5-1
CDR3: ASSPGLLSYNEQF

V: TRBV12-3/TRBV12-4
CDR3: ASSPGQGNSPLH

V: TRBV29-1
CDR3: SAERNTEAF

V: TRBV28
CDR3: ASSVPGYLNGLAGVRKTQY

V: TRBV5-1
CDR3: ASSMGGAYNEQF

V: TRBV5-1
CDR3: ASSLGAGTSGSEQF

V: TRBV6-6
CDR3: ASRPQGWQPQH

V: TRBV15
CDR3: ATSRDRQGWAGELF

V: TRBV9
CDR3: ASSVGLFTYEQY

V: TRBV7-8
CDR3: ASSTSVQPQH

V: TRBV20-1
CDR3: SVQGVDTGSFNEQF

V: TRBV7-9
CDR3: ASSLGVAGVSTDTQY

V: TRBV5-1
CDR3: ASSLSDISYNEQF

V: TRBV6-1
CDR3: ASSRDREEHEQY

V: TRBV20-1
CDR3: SASSTGVAYEQY

V: TRBV6-2/TRBV6-3
CDR3: ASSYLAGRNTEAF

V: TRBV12-3/TRBV12-4
CDR3: ASSLRTSGRNEQF

V: TRBV4-1
CDR3: ASSQSLGFADTQY

V: TRBV27
CDR3: ASRPLAGHYEQY

V: TRBV12-3/TRBV12-4
CDR3: ASSLDGQHQPQH

V: TRBV28
CDR3: ASSSSGFSGANVLT